Listed below are T cell receptor beta chains from one sample, sequenced in a study of blood T cells in healthy people across ages. From the 5' RACE reads, TCRdb called clonotypes with MiXCR, one entry per CDR3 protein. The table lists 1.6 million or so distinct CDR3 sequences, around 36% of them singletons, with around 11% in the top ten. The specimen sequenced was blood. These receptors were taken from a woman between 25 and 40 years old in good health. CDR3s include the opening cysteine and the closing phenylalanine or tryptophan. The order of the fields is V gene, J gene, clone size, D gene, CDR3 DNA, CDR3 protein. The D gene is left open where the match is weak. Expanded clones get a size class; other rows say once, few or many, or leave the size out.

V: TRBV6-2/TRBV6-3; J: TRBJ2-7; size: NA; D: NA; DNA: TGTGCCAGCAGTTACGTGGGGTTGCGGAGCGCCTACGAGCAGTACTTC; CDR3: CASSYVGLRSAYEQYF
V: TRBV20-1; J: TRBJ2-7; size: NA; D: TRBD1; DNA: TGCGGTGCCCTCCTCCTGACAGGGGTTGGTGAGCAGTACTTC; CDR3: CGALLLTGVGEQYF
V: TRBV28; J: TRBJ2-1; size: NA; D: TRBD2; DNA: TGTGCTAGCAGTTTACCTGACCTAGCGGGAGGGGGGTACAATGAGCAGTTCTTC; CDR3: CASSLPDLAGGGYNEQFF
V: TRBV12-3/TRBV12-4; J: TRBJ1-1; size: NA; D: NA; DNA: TGTGCCAGCAGTTTTGGGTCCACTGAAGTTTTCTTT; CDR3: CASSFGSTEVFF
V: TRBV4-1; J: TRBJ2-5; size: NA; D: NA; DNA: TGCGCCAGCAGCCAAGGAAACCCAGGGCAAGAGACCCAGTACTTC; CDR3: CASSQGNPGQETQYF
V: TRBV3-1; J: TRBJ2-7; size: NA; D: NA; DNA: TGTGCCAGCAGCCAAGACCCCCCTGACAGTAATCTCGAGCAGTACTTC; CDR3: CASSQDPPDSNLEQYF
V: TRBV27; J: TRBJ2-7; size: NA; D: TRBD1; DNA: TGTGCCAGCAGTATGGTGCCGGGACAGGGACCTTACGAGCAGTACTTC; CDR3: CASSMVPGQGPYEQYF
V: TRBV29-1; J: TRBJ2-7; size: NA; D: NA; DNA: TGCAGCGTTGAGGGCCGGAACGAGCAGTACTTC; CDR3: CSVEGRNEQYF
V: TRBV7-2; J: TRBJ2-3; size: NA; D: NA; DNA: TGTGCCAGCAGCTTAGTAGGCTTCACAGATACGCGGTATTTT; CDR3: CASSLVGFTDTRYF
V: TRBV10-1; J: TRBJ2-6; size: NA; D: TRBD2; DNA: TGCGCCAGCAGTGAGTTAACTAGCGGGGGGAACTCTGGGGCCAACGTCCTGACTTTC; CDR3: CASSELTSGGNSGANVLTF
V: TRBV20-1; J: TRBJ2-1; size: NA; D: TRBD2; DNA: TGCAGCTGGAGACTAGCGACCATTAGCTCCTACAATGAGCAGTTCTTC; CDR3: CSWRLATISSYNEQFF
V: TRBV12-3/TRBV12-4; J: TRBJ1-1; size: NA; D: NA; DNA: TGTGCCAGCAGTCCCACGGGACACCCAAACACTGAAGCTTTCTTT; CDR3: CASSPTGHPNTEAFF
V: TRBV24-1; J: TRBJ2-2; size: NA; D: TRBD2; DNA: TGTGCCACCAGTGATTCGACTAGCGGTAACACCGGGGAGCTGTTTTTT; CDR3: CATSDSTSGNTGELFF
V: TRBV20-1; J: TRBJ2-1; size: NA; D: NA; DNA: TGCAGTGCTAGACCCGGGAGAGGAGGAAATGAGCAGTTCTTC; CDR3: CSARPGRGGNEQFF
V: TRBV27; J: TRBJ2-1; size: few; D: NA; DNA: TGTGCCAGCAGGGTTTTAGGGTACAATGAGCAGTTCTTC; CDR3: CASRVLGYNEQFF
V: TRBV10-3; J: TRBJ2-1; size: NA; D: TRBD2; DNA: TGTGCCATCAGTGACCGGACTAGCGGTAACAATGAGCAGTTCTTC; CDR3: CAISDRTSGNNEQFF
V: TRBV10-3; J: TRBJ2-1; size: many; D: NA; DNA: TGTGCCATCCGCCCGACGGCAATAGACAATGAGCAGTTCTTC; CDR3: CAIRPTAIDNEQFF
V: TRBV5-7; J: TRBJ2-7; size: many; D: TRBD1; DNA: TGTGCCAGCAGCTGCGACAGGGGGCCCCTGTCCATAGCCTACGAGCAGTACTTC; CDR3: CASSCDRGPLSIAYEQYF
V: TRBV30; J: TRBJ1-5; size: NA; D: NA; DNA: TGTGCCTGGAGTTCAGGGCTGGGAGGGCAGCCCCAGCATTTT; CDR3: CAWSSGLGGQPQHF
V: TRBV7-9; J: TRBJ2-7; size: NA; D: NA; DNA: TGTGCCAGCAGCTTACCCGTACCGGGCTTTAGCTCCTACGAGCAGTACTTC; CDR3: CASSLPVPGFSSYEQYF
V: TRBV10-3; J: TRBJ2-5; size: NA; D: NA; DNA: TGTGCCATTAGACAGCTTCCACAAGAGACCCAGTACTTC; CDR3: CAIRQLPQETQYF
V: TRBV27; J: TRBJ2-1; size: NA; D: TRBD2; DNA: TGTGCCAGCATGGGACTAGCGGGACTCACTGAGCAGTTCTTC; CDR3: CASMGLAGLTEQFF